This record covers a single TCR beta chain. This sample is part of a study of blood T cell repertoires in COVID-19. The assay was immunoSEQ multiplex PCR, and TCRdb's table has in-frame clones only and misses some. The data contain tens of thousands of clones, more than 75% of them singletons. The V end was cut by 4 bases, the J end by 7 bases, with 24 bases between. The CDR3 extends over 16 amino acids. The germline CDR1 and CDR2 sequences are SGHRS and YFSETQ. The source of this sequence is a man in his fifties with active COVID-19. The specimen was peripheral blood. The chain couples TRBV5-1 to TRBJ2-7, with a tentative D call TRBD2 (6 bases). CDR3 amino acids: CASSPRLGGTQREQYF. CDR3 coding DNA: TGCGCCAGCAGCCCCCGCCTTGGGGGGACCCAGAGGGAGCAGTACTTC.